Sequencing of this TCR beta chain was carried out in a study of persistence of HIV-infected CD4 T cells. Study summary: A median of approximately eight years of suppressive ART preceded sampling. Up to about 200 mL blood was drawn at multiple time points; two donors had single-time leukapheresis. Whole-study results and caveats: Antigen-responding cells were enriched for degenerate expanded CDR3beta sequences.

V shed 4 bases, J shed 2 bases, and the junction held 1 base outside the gene matches. The CDR3 spans 15 residues. Germline CDR1 and CDR2: SNHLY and FYNNEI. Details on this clone: Its target is not known.

The immunoSEQ assay was version 4, run in survey mode. Profiled with immunoSEQ multiplex PCR; TCRdb holds only in-frame clones, not every one. The table records about 36,000 clones, about 81% of them present only once. An overlapping HIV-1 Gag peptide pool stimulated these cells at approximately 1 ug/peptide/mL. Sorted nonresponding memory CD4+ T cells were CD40L-negative, CD69-negative, CD45RO-high. This clonotype originated in an adult with HIV. The donor label of this sample is uncertain. Sequenced here: cultured CD4+ T cells from PBMCs, sampled from a patient who received antiretroviral therapy. V and J are TRBV2 and TRBJ2-1, with 11 bases fitting TRBD1. In DNA, the CDR3 is TGTGCCAGCAGTGCGGACAGGGGGCCCTACAATGAGCAGTTCTTC. Protein: CASSADRGPYNEQFF.